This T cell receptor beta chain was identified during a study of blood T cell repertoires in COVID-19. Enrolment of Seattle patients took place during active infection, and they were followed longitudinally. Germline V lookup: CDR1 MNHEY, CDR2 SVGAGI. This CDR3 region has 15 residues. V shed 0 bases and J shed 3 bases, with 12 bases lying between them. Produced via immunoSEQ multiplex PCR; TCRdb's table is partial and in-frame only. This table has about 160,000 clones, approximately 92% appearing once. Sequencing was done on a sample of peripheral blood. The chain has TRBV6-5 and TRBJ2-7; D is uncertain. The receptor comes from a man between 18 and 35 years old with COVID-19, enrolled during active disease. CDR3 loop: CASSYSAPPLYEQYF. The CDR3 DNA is TGTGCCAGCAGTTACTCAGCTCCCCCCCTCTACGAGCAGTACTTC.